These T cell receptor beta chains were read from a single sample in a study of blood T cell repertoires in COVID-19. The assay was immunoSEQ multiplex PCR, and TCRdb's table has in-frame clones only and misses some. The sample lists over 85,000 clones, roughly 85% occurring once. The sequencing input was peripheral blood. The source of these receptors is an older man with acute or convalescent COVID-19. Both conserved end residues are part of each CDR3. D genes are given only for firm matches. Size is omitted from some rows. Given values are once, few, many or a class for expanded clones.

clone_size j_call d_call v_call cdr3_nt cdr3_aa
NA TRBJ2-5 TRBD2 TRBV29-1 TGCAGCGTTGTGGGCGGGAGAGAAGAGACCCAGTACTTC CSVVGGREETQYF
NA TRBJ2-3 TRBD1 TRBV28 TGTGCCAGCAGTAAACCATCTCTAGGACAGGGGCGGGTAGATACGCAGTATTTT CASSKPSLGQGRVDTQYF
NA TRBJ2-5 NA TRBV27 TGTGCCAGCAGTTTTGGGGGGTTGGGGGAGACCCAGTACTTC CASSFGGLGETQYF
few TRBJ1-6 NA TRBV6-6 TGTGCCAGCAGTACTTCAGCGGGTTCACCCCTCCACTTT CASSTSAGSPLHF
NA TRBJ2-1 NA TRBV19 TGTGCCAGTAGTACCCCGGGACTCAATGAGCAGTTCTTC CASSTPGLNEQFF
NA TRBJ2-2 NA TRBV7-3 TGTGCCAGCAGCTTGGGGACACTCCACACCGGGGAGCTGTTTTTT CASSLGTLHTGELFF
NA TRBJ1-1 TRBD1 TRBV5-8 TGTGCCAGCAGCCTTTTGACAGGGGTCTCTGAAGCTTTCTTT CASSLLTGVSEAFF
once TRBJ2-7 TRBD1 TRBV6-5 TGTGCCAGCCCGGACAGGGAACCTAAATACGAGCAGTACTTC CASPDREPKYEQYF
NA TRBJ2-3 NA TRBV6-5 TGTGCCAGCAGCCCCGGGACATTTGACGATACGCAGTATTTT CASSPGTFDDTQYF
NA TRBJ1-1 NA TRBV5-1 TGCGCCAGCAGCATCGGACAGATGAACACTGAAGCTTTCTTT CASSIGQMNTEAFF
NA TRBJ2-7 TRBD2 TRBV29-1 TGCAGCGTTGAAGATGGGCTAGCGGGGAAATACGAGCAGTACTTC CSVEDGLAGKYEQYF
NA TRBJ1-6 NA TRBV6-5 TGTGCCAGCAGTCGCAGCAGGGATTCACCCCTCCACTTT CASSRSRDSPLHF
NA TRBJ2-6 TRBD1 TRBV5-4 TGTGCCAGCAGCTTGGGACACAGGGGCTCTGGGGCCAACGTCCTGACTTTC CASSLGHRGSGANVLTF
NA TRBJ1-4 TRBD1 TRBV29-1 TGCAGCGTCGGTTATACAGGGGCAACTAATGAAAAACTGTTTTTT CSVGYTGATNEKLFF
NA TRBJ1-5 TRBD1 TRBV6-2/TRBV6-3 TGTGCCAGCAGTCTCGGGACAGGGGGCCAGCCCCAGCATTTT CASSLGTGGQPQHF
NA TRBJ2-7 TRBD2 TRBV7-9 TGTGCCAGCAGCTTAGAGGTAGCGGGAGTCACTTTCTCCTACGAGCAGTACTTC CASSLEVAGVTFSYEQYF
NA TRBJ1-1 TRBD1 TRBV30 TGTGCCTGGAGTAGACAGGGGGGGACCCAAGCTTTCTTT CAWSRQGGTQAFF
NA TRBJ2-3 NA TRBV25-1 TGTGCCAGCAGTGTTAACACAGATACGCAGTATTTT CASSVNTDTQYF
NA TRBJ1-4 NA TRBV7-2 TGTGCCAGCAGCCCCTCGGGAGGCGGCACTAATGAAAAACTGTTTTTT CASSPSGGGTNEKLFF
NA TRBJ2-7 TRBD1 TRBV5-1 TGCGCCAGCAGGGAGAGGGCAGGGGGCCCCTCCTACGAGCAGTACTTC CASRERAGGPSYEQYF
NA TRBJ2-5 TRBD2 TRBV15 TGTGCCACCAGCCGGGGGGGGAGTGGTAGGGAGACCCAGTACTTC CATSRGGSGRETQYF
NA TRBJ1-1 TRBD1 TRBV14 TGTGCCAGCAGCCAAGAAAATGTTGGACAGGGGAACACTGAAGCTTTCTTT CASSQENVGQGNTEAFF
NA TRBJ1-1 NA TRBV21-1 TGTGCCAGCCCCCTCGGGAGAGGCATGAACACTGAAGCTTTCTTT CASPLGRGMNTEAFF
NA TRBJ1-1 NA TRBV7-3 TGTGCCAGCAGCCCCCAGGCCCAGGGGTCTGAAGCTTTCTTT CASSPQAQGSEAFF
NA TRBJ2-2 TRBD1 TRBV2 TGTGCCAGCAACAAAGGCAGACAGGGGCCCACCGGGGAGCTGTTTTTT CASNKGRQGPTGELFF
NA TRBJ1-1 NA TRBV20-1 TGCAGTGCCAGTGGGGGGCGAACTGAAGCTTTCTTT CSASGGRTEAFF
NA TRBJ1-5 NA TRBV19 TGTGCCACCCGATCCGGGACTCTTGGCGATCAGCCCCAGCATTTT CATRSGTLGDQPQHF
few TRBJ2-3 TRBD2 TRBV2 TGTGCCACTCCCTCGGGAGGAACAGATACGCAGTATTTT CATPSGGTDTQYF
NA TRBJ1-2 NA TRBV28 TGTGCCAGCAGTCTGCGACAGGTTCTCAATGGCTACACCTTC CASSLRQVLNGYTF
NA TRBJ2-2 NA TRBV11-3 TGTGCCAGCAGCTTGCGACCTAGCTACACCGGGGAGCTGTTTTTT CASSLRPSYTGELFF
NA TRBJ2-5 TRBD1 TRBV15 TGTGCCACCAGCAGAGATTGGTCGTCAGGGGGTACCGGAGAGACCCAGTACTTC CATSRDWSSGGTGETQYF
NA TRBJ2-1 TRBD2 TRBV7-2 TGTGCCAGCAGTCTTAGCGGGAGGCACGGCAATGAGCAGTTCTTC CASSLSGRHGNEQFF
NA TRBJ1-1 NA TRBV18 TGTGCCAGCTCACCTCGCGGACAATTTGAAGCTTTCTTT CASSPRGQFEAFF
NA TRBJ1-6 TRBD1 TRBV5-6 TGTGCCAGCAGCTTCAGGACAGGACCGAGCTCCTATAATTCACCCCTCCACTTT CASSFRTGPSSYNSPLHF
NA TRBJ1-6 TRBD1 TRBV5-1 TGCGCCAGCAGGGACAGGGACTCCTATAATTCACCCCTCCACTTT CASRDRDSYNSPLHF
NA TRBJ2-1 TRBD2 TRBV28 TGTGCCAGCAGTCACCTGCGACTAGCGGGAGAAGGGTCGTTCTTC CASSHLRLAGEGSFF
NA TRBJ1-3 TRBD1 TRBV7-9 TGTGCCAGCACCAAAAATAGGGGGCCGGGAAACACCATATATTTT CASTKNRGPGNTIYF
NA TRBJ1-6 NA TRBV30 TGTGCCTGGAGGGGCGGGCGGACACCCCTCCACTTT CAWRGGRTPLHF
NA TRBJ2-2 NA TRBV7-3 TGTGCCAGCAGCAAAAAACTACCCCCCGGGGAGCTGTTTTTT CASSKKLPPGELFF
NA TRBJ2-3 TRBD1 TRBV15 TGTGCCACCAGCAATGGACAGGGAGGAGATACGCAGTATTTT CATSNGQGGDTQYF
NA TRBJ2-1 NA TRBV19 TGTGCCAGTAGAGGGAGTTCGGGTCTTGAGCAGTTCTTC CASRGSSGLEQFF
once TRBJ2-7 NA TRBV6-2/TRBV6-3 TGTGCCAGCAGTCGGTCTCCAAATGGCTACGAGCAGTACTTC CASSRSPNGYEQYF
NA TRBJ2-7 NA TRBV15 TGTGCCACCAGCAGAGAGTACGGCGGGTCCTACGAGCAGTACTTC CATSREYGGSYEQYF
once TRBJ1-3 NA TRBV19 TGTGCCAGCCACCGGGACACGAGCTCTGGAAACACCATATATTTT CASHRDTSSGNTIYF
NA TRBJ1-1 NA TRBV7-8 TGTGCCAGCAGCTTAGGCCAACGGGACACTGAAGCTTTCTTT CASSLGQRDTEAFF
NA TRBJ2-1 NA TRBV6-1 TGTGCCAGCAGTGAGGGTCCGGCGGGGCTCGAGAATGAGCAGTTCTTC CASSEGPAGLENEQFF
NA TRBJ1-5 NA TRBV28 TGTGCCAGCAGTGAGGGTACGCCCCAGCATTTT CASSEGTPQHF